A selection of T cell receptor beta chains follows, all from one sample in a study of shared clonotypes between healthy human individuals. Clones were read by immunoSEQ multiplex PCR, and TCRdb kept only the in-frame ones, dropping some. The sample consists of 2 million to 2.5 million clones, approximately 94% of them appearing once. The sequencing sample was made of naive CD4+ T cells sorted from blood. These receptors were taken from a young man in good health. CDR3s include the opening cysteine and the closing phenylalanine or tryptophan. The D gene is left open where the match is weak. The size entry is marked missing in some rows and otherwise reads once, few, many or a size class.

j_call,v_call,clone_size,d_call,cdr3_nt,cdr3_aa
TRBJ2-5,TRBV28,-,TRBD1,TGTGCCAGCGGATACAGGGGCCGGGAGACCCAGTACTTC,CASGYRGRETQYF
TRBJ2-7,TRBV7-5,-,-,TGTGCCAGAAGCTTCCGGGACAGTTACTACGAGCAGTACTTC,CARSFRDSYYEQYF
TRBJ2-4,TRBV5-1,-,TRBD1,TGCGCCAGCAGCTTGGACCCAGGGGGCACTATTAAAAACATTCAGTACTTC,CASSLDPGGTIKNIQYF
TRBJ2-7,TRBV19,-,-,TGTGCCAGTAGACCCGGGACATCAGGCGAGCAGTACTTC,CASRPGTSGEQYF
TRBJ1-1,TRBV5-6,once,-,TGTGCCAGCAGCTTCGGCGGGATCCGACGGAACACTGAAGCTTTCTTT,CASSFGGIRRNTEAFF
TRBJ1-1,TRBV9,-,-,TGTGCCAGCAGCGTAGACGGTTCAGGGTCGGCCACTGAAGCTTTCTTT,CASSVDGSGSATEAFF
TRBJ1-6,TRBV4-3,-,-,TGCGCCAGCAGCCAAGATTGGGGGTCCTATAATTCACCCCTCCACTTT,CASSQDWGSYNSPLHF
TRBJ2-5,TRBV7-6,-,-,TGTGCCAGCAGCTTATGGCCTAAAGAGACCCAGTACTTC,CASSLWPKETQYF
TRBJ1-5,TRBV9,-,-,TGTGCCAGTCCCGGGGCTACGAGCAATCAGCCCCAGCATTTT,CASPGATSNQPQHF
TRBJ1-2,TRBV5-8,-,TRBD1,TGTGCCAGCAGCTTGGGGGGACAGTTAAACTATGGCTACACCTTC,CASSLGGQLNYGYTF
TRBJ2-5,TRBV11-2,-,-,TGTGCCAGCAGCCCGCTCTTGGGTAGGGAGACCCAGTACTTC,CASSPLLGRETQYF
TRBJ2-5,TRBV6-6,-,TRBD1,TGTGCCAGCATTCCAACCGGGACAGGGGAGACCCAGTACTTC,CASIPTGTGETQYF
TRBJ2-7,TRBV27,-,TRBD2,TGTGCCAGCAGTTCGCGACTAGCGGGCTCTTACGAGCAGTACTTC,CASSSRLAGSYEQYF
TRBJ2-7,TRBV7-2,-,-,TGTGCCAGCACCAAAGGTGGCTATCCCTCCTACGAGCAGTACTTC,CASTKGGYPSYEQYF
TRBJ2-7,TRBV6-5,-,TRBD1,TGTGCCAGCAGTTTTACCGGGACAGGGGTTTGGGAGCAGTACTTC,CASSFTGTGVWEQYF
TRBJ2-1,TRBV9,-,-,TGTGCCAGCAGAGGGATCAATGAGCAGTTCTTC,CASRGINEQFF
TRBJ1-2,TRBV5-1,-,TRBD1,TGCGCCAGCAGCTTAGGACAGGGGTCCCAGGGCGATGGCTACACCTTC,CASSLGQGSQGDGYTF
TRBJ2-7,TRBV6-5,-,-,TGTGCCAGCAGTACCCAGCCAGGCTCCTACGAGCAGTACTTC,CASSTQPGSYEQYF
TRBJ2-1,TRBV5-6,-,-,TGTGCCAGCAGCCGGACTTCGCTTGGGAATGAGCAGTTCTTC,CASSRTSLGNEQFF
TRBJ1-3,TRBV7-9,-,TRBD1,TGTGCCAGCAGCTTGTTCCTTAACAGGGGATCCGGAAACACCATATATTTT,CASSLFLNRGSGNTIYF
TRBJ1-5,TRBV12-5,-,-,TGTGCTAGTGGTCCCGGACGGATCAATCAGCCCCAGCATTTT,CASGPGRINQPQHF
TRBJ1-5,TRBV6-1,-,-,TGTGCCAGCCGATGGAGCAATCAGCCCCAGCATTTT,CASRWSNQPQHF
TRBJ2-7,TRBV4-3,-,-,TGCGCCAGCAGCCAAGACAGTTTTGCAGGGCGCTACGAGCAGTACTTC,CASSQDSFAGRYEQYF
TRBJ2-3,TRBV9,-,TRBD2,TGTGCCAGCAGAGCCAGACTAGCGGGCACAGATACGCAGTATTTT,CASRARLAGTDTQYF